Listed below are T cell receptor beta chains from one sample, sequenced in a study of cytomegalovirus exposure and HLA in healthy donors. Generated by immunoSEQ multiplex PCR, the TCRdb table keeps only in-frame clones and is missing some. The table records approximately 150,000 clones, around four fifths of them present only once. Source material: PBMCs. The receptors derive from a woman aged 25 to 39 in good health and CMV-seropositive. The CDR3 runs from the conserved cysteine through the conserved F or W. Fields, in order: J gene, V gene, clone size, D gene, CDR3 protein, CDR3 DNA. D genes are given only for firm matches. Size is stated for part of the rows, as once, few or many counts, or as a class when the clone is expanded.

TRBJ1-4 TRBV7-2 NA NA CASSHFGGREKLFF TGTGCCAGCAGCCACTTTGGAGGTAGAGAAAAACTGTTTTTT
TRBJ1-5 TRBV28 NA NA CASRRRQAGGQPQHF TGTGCCAGCAGAAGGCGACAGGCGGGGGGTCAGCCCCAGCATTTT
TRBJ1-6 TRBV5-6 once NA CASSSRGSYNSPLHF TGTGCCAGCAGCTCCAGGGGCAGTTATAATTCACCCCTCCACTTT
TRBJ2-5 TRBV28 NA TRBD1 CASSRAGTGGLETQYF TGTGCCAGCAGTCGAGCCGGGACAGGGGGTTTGGAGACCCAGTACTTC
TRBJ2-3 TRBV25-1 NA TRBD1 CASSDRTGWGPDTQYF TGTGCCAGCAGTGACAGGACAGGGTGGGGACCAGATACGCAGTATTTT
TRBJ1-5 TRBV9 NA NA CASSVGSQDQPQHF TGTGCCAGCAGCGTAGGATCCCAGGATCAGCCCCAGCATTTT
TRBJ2-2 TRBV4-2 NA NA CASSQETANTGELFF TGTGCCAGCAGCCAAGAGACAGCGAACACCGGGGAGCTGTTTTTT
TRBJ2-7 TRBV7-9 NA TRBD2 CASSWTSVHEQYF TGTGCCAGCAGCTGGACTAGCGTTCACGAGCAGTACTTC
TRBJ2-6 TRBV19 once TRBD1 CASSMGQGFSGANVLTF TGTGCCAGTAGTATGGGACAGGGATTCTCTGGGGCCAACGTCCTGACTTTC
TRBJ2-1 TRBV6-5 NA NA CASSLSSEGNEQFF TGTGCCAGCAGTTTGTCTAGCGAGGGCAATGAGCAGTTCTTC
TRBJ1-1 TRBV7-2 NA TRBD1 CASSFNRGWNTEAFF TGTGCCAGCAGCTTTAACAGGGGATGGAACACTGAAGCTTTCTTT
TRBJ2-5 TRBV28 once TRBD2 CASGILAGGHETQYF TGTGCCAGCGGAATCTTAGCGGGAGGGCACGAGACCCAGTACTTC
TRBJ1-4 TRBV15 NA TRBD1 CATSREGQGDNEKLFF TGTGCCACCAGCAGAGAGGGACAGGGTGATAATGAAAAACTGTTTTTT
TRBJ2-5 TRBV7-2 NA NA CASSGLPRGTQYF TGTGCCAGCAGCGGACTTCCCCGCGGGACCCAGTACTTC
TRBJ2-2 TRBV19 few TRBD1 CASTRGQPNTGELFF TGTGCCAGTACCCGGGGACAGCCGAACACCGGGGAGCTGTTTTTT
TRBJ1-1 TRBV10-3 NA NA CAISAPQGGTEAFF TGTGCCATCAGTGCTCCGCAGGGAGGAACTGAAGCTTTCTTT